Listed below are T cell receptor beta chains from one sample, sequenced in a study of blood T cell repertoires in COVID-19. The protocol was immunoSEQ multiplex PCR, while the TCRdb copy is restricted to in-frame clones and leaves out a portion. The repertoire holds 380,000 or so clones, with 86% as singletons. Sequences were obtained from peripheral blood. The receptor source for this set is a woman aged 60 to 75 with COVID-19, enrolled during active disease. The CDR3 runs from the conserved cysteine through the conserved F or W. Fields, in order: clone size, D gene, V gene, J gene, CDR3 protein, CDR3 DNA. The D gene is left open where the match is weak. Expanded clones get a size class; other rows say once, few or many, or leave the size out.

>-|-|TRBV18|TRBJ1-2
CASSPGTGQQYPNYGYTF
TGTGCCAGCTCACCAGGAACAGGCCAGCAGTACCCTAACTATGGCTACACCTTC
>-|-|TRBV10-2|TRBJ1-2
CASSDWTDYGYTF
TGCGCCAGCAGTGATTGGACAGACTATGGCTACACCTTC
>-|TRBD1|TRBV11-2|TRBJ2-2
CASSLFGGTGYTGELFF
TGTGCCAGCAGCTTATTCGGGGGGACAGGGTACACCGGGGAGCTGTTTTTT
>few|-|TRBV20-1|TRBJ1-5
CSASWAGGNQPQHF
TGCAGTGCTAGTTGGGCAGGCGGCAATCAGCCCCAGCATTTT
>-|-|TRBV5-5|TRBJ1-6
CASSPRSDSNNSPLHF
TGTGCCAGCAGCCCCCGGAGCGACAGTAATAATTCACCCCTCCACTTT
>-|-|TRBV18|TRBJ1-3
CASSPWVGASGNTIYF
TGTGCCAGCTCACCATGGGTTGGGGCCTCTGGAAACACCATATATTTT
>-|-|TRBV19|TRBJ2-5
CASSIGGTWGETQYF
TGTGCCAGTAGTATAGGGGGGACTTGGGGAGAGACCCAGTACTTC
>once|-|TRBV6-5|TRBJ1-2
CASSYSAVAWYGYTF
TGTGCCAGCAGTTACTCGGCAGTGGCTTGGTATGGCTACACCTTC
>-|-|TRBV6-2/TRBV6-3|TRBJ1-5
CASSYSGGRGNQPQHF
TGTGCCAGCAGTTACTCCGGGGGACGAGGCAATCAGCCCCAGCATTTT
>-|-|TRBV5-6|TRBJ2-5
CASSLVSSRETQYF
TGTGCCAGCAGCTTGGTTTCTAGTCGGGAGACCCAGTACTTC
>-|-|TRBV9|TRBJ2-1
CASSAVGGSYNEQFF
TGTGCCAGCAGCGCCGTGGGGGGCTCCTACAATGAGCAGTTCTTC
>-|TRBD1|TRBV29-1|TRBJ2-1
CSVTGTASYNEQFF
TGCAGCGTGACCGGGACAGCCTCCTACAATGAGCAGTTCTTC
>-|TRBD1|TRBV29-1|TRBJ1-4
CSVLDRANEKLFF
TGCAGCGTTCTGGACAGGGCTAATGAAAAACTGTTTTTT
>-|-|TRBV3-1/TRBV3-2|TRBJ1-2
CASSQDSGEAGYTF
TGTGCCAGCAGCCAAGATTCCGGGGAGGCTGGCTACACCTTC
>-|-|TRBV11-1|TRBJ1-1
CASSLTGTSEPDF
TGTGCCAGCAGCTTAACGGGGACATCTGAACCCGATTTT
>-|-|TRBV7-8|TRBJ2-5
CASSLSSPGRLSETQYF
TGTGCCAGCAGCTTATCTTCGCCAGGGAGGTTGAGCGAGACCCAGTACTTC
>-|-|TRBV27|TRBJ2-1
CASTLTPAVSYNEQFF
TGTGCCAGCACCCTGACCCCTGCGGTCTCCTACAATGAGCAGTTCTTC
>many|-|TRBV6-5|TRBJ2-2
CAIPGTSGTGELFF
TGTGCCATCCCCGGGACTTCGGGGACCGGGGAGCTGTTTTTT
>few|TRBD1|TRBV5-4|TRBJ2-2
CASSPRQGSSTGELFF
TGTGCCAGCAGCCCACGACAGGGTTCGAGCACCGGGGAGCTGTTTTTT
>-|TRBD2|TRBV11-3|TRBJ2-3
CATSRRGSDTQYF
TGTGCCACCAGCCGGCGGGGGTCGGATACGCAGTATTTT
>-|TRBD1|TRBV7-6|TRBJ1-4
CASSSGQGVPNEKLFF
TGTGCCAGCAGCTCTGGACAGGGGGTACCAAATGAAAAACTGTTTTTT
>-|-|TRBV6-5|TRBJ2-5
CASSYAGQLQETQYF
TGTGCCAGCAGTTACGCCGGACAGCTACAAGAGACCCAGTACTTC
>few|TRBD1|TRBV3-1/TRBV3-2|TRBJ1-6
CASSSRDRVPGSYNSPLHF
TGTGCCAGCAGCTCGAGGGACAGGGTACCGGGCTCCTATAATTCACCCCTCCACTTT
>-|-|TRBV12-3/TRBV12-4|TRBJ1-4
CASSLNANFLPFF
TGTGCCAGCAGTTTAAACGCGAACTTTCTACCGTTTTTT
>-|TRBD1|TRBV14|TRBJ1-2
CASSQVPGQGISGYTF
TGTGCCAGCAGCCAAGTCCCGGGACAGGGAATCAGCGGCTACACCTTC
>-|TRBD1|TRBV9|TRBJ1-2
CASSVGGQLYGYTF
TGTGCCAGCAGCGTAGGGGGACAGCTCTATGGCTACACCTTC
>-|-|TRBV3-1/TRBV3-2|TRBJ1-2
CASSQQPVGGGYTF
TGTGCCAGCAGCCAACAACCGGTCGGGGGAGGCTACACCTTC